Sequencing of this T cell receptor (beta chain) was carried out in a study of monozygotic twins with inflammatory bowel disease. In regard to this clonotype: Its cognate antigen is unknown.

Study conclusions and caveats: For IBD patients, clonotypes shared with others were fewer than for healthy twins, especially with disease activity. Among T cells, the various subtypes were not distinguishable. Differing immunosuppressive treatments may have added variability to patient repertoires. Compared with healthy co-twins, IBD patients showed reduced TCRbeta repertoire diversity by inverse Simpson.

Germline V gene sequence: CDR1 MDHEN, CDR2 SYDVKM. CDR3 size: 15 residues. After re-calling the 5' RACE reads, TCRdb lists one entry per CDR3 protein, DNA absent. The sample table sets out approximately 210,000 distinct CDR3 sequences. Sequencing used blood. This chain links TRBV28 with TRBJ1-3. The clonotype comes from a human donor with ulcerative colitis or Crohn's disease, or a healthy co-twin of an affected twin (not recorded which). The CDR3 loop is CASSLLLVSGNTIYF.